This entry lists 19 T cell receptor beta chains sequenced from one sample in a study of T cell changes during pregnancy in multiple sclerosis. Data came from immunoSEQ multiplex PCR; TCRdb stores just in-frame clones and leaves some out. The sample lists roughly 69,000 clones, about 89% seen once, with under 1.5% in the top ten. The specimen was peripheral blood, collected in the second trimester of pregnancy. The source of these receptors is a female donor with multiple sclerosis, enrolled in a pregnancy study.

The count of this clone is one. This chain joins TRBV27 and TRBJ1-2; 8 bases agree with TRBD1. Germline assignment: CDR1 MNHEY and CDR2 SMNVEV (reference sequence). The CDR3 contains 15 residues. The junction had 8 bases not matched to a gene; V was cut back by 4 bases and J by 4 bases. CDR3 sequence: CASSSPGQGFYGYTF. CDR3 bases: TGTGCCAGCAGTTCTCCCGGACAGGGCTTCTATGGCTACACCTTC.

The chain carries TRBV11-2 and TRBJ2-7, with 7 bases that match TRBD1. CDR3 size: 16 residues. From germline, CDR1 is SGHAT and CDR2 FQNNGV. J gave up 3 bases and V 1 base, and 9 bases lay outside the gene matches. The CDR3 region is CASSLGQGVRRYEQYF. The DNA of the CDR3 is TGTGCCAGCAGCTTAGGACAGGGAGTTAGGCGCTACGAGCAGTACTTC.

The chain recombines TRBV2 with TRBJ1-5; D is possibly TRBD1 (5 bases). Germline V gene sequence: CDR1 SNHLY, CDR2 FYNNEI. V was clipped by 5 bases and J by 0 bases, with 20 bases between them. The CDR3 consists of 18 residues. The CDR3 spells CASSFDSVAGNSNQPQHF. DNA for the CDR3: TGTGCCAGCAGTTTCGACAGCGTGGCCGGCAATAGCAATCAGCCCCAGCATTTT.

The chain links TRBV5-1 to TRBJ1-4, with D possibly TRBD1 on 5 matching bases. The germline V gene encodes CDR1 SGHRS and CDR2 YFSETQ. V lost 4 bases, J lost 11 bases, and 18 bases lay in between. The CDR3 is 14 amino acids. As DNA, the CDR3 is TGCGCCAGCAGCGCGGGACTCCTCAGCGTTAAACTGTTTTTT. It yields the protein CASSAGLLSVKLFF.

The chain couples TRBV10-1 to TRBJ1-1; 9 bases line up with TRBD1. V lost 7 bases, J lost 7 bases, and 10 bases stayed unmatched. Germline loops: CDR1 WNHNN, CDR2 SYGVQD (reference sequence). This CDR3 contains 14 residues. This chain's CDR3 is CASTRDRASGEAFF. The CDR3 nucleotides are TGCGCCAGCACCCGGGACAGGGCGTCGGGTGAAGCTTTCTTT.

This clone was recorded once. This chain uses TRBV19 with TRBJ1-5; 8 bases are shared with TRBD1. The CDR3 consists of 14 residues. Germline assignment: CDR1 LNHDA and CDR2 SQIVND (reference sequence). V dropped 5 bases and J dropped 6; count of bases not matched to a gene: 6. The CDR3 protein is CASSPRGLGQPQHF. In DNA form, the CDR3 reads TGTGCCAGTAGTCCCAGGGGGCTGGGTCAGCCCCAGCATTTT.

The chain is built from TRBV2 and TRBJ2-2, with 8 bases fitting TRBD1. V lost 6 bases, J lost 7 bases, and 7 bases stayed unmatched. The germline V gene has CDR1 SNHLY and CDR2 FYNNEI. The CDR3 is 14 residues long. CDR3 sequence: CASRGRGRGGELFF. DNA of the CDR3: TGTGCCAGCAGAGGCAGGGGGCGGGGCGGGGAGCTGTTTTTT.

This clone was seen more than once but under ten times. J is TRBJ1-1 and V is TRBV2; tentatively, D is TRBD1 (6 bases). V was clipped by 6 bases and J by 0 bases, with 11 bases between them. This CDR3 contains 14 residues. The germline V gene encodes CDR1 SNHLY and CDR2 FYNNEI. The CDR3 coding sequence is TGTGCCAGCAGCGTTGACAGGTTGAACACTGAAGCTTTCTTT. It codes for CASSVDRLNTEAFF.

The chain uses TRBV6-4 and TRBJ1-3; D call uncertain. The CDR3 contains 14 residues. The germline CDR1 and CDR2 sequences are MRHNA and SNTAGT. Deletions cut 5 bases from V and 1 base from J, with 9 bases between. The CDR3 loop reads CASSPGTSGNTIYF. CDR3 nucleotides: TGTGCCAGCAGTCCAGGAACATCTGGAAACACCATATATTTT.

V usage is TRBV2 and J usage is TRBJ1-4; D is undetermined. Germline CDR1 is SNHLY and CDR2 is FYNNEI. Trimming took off 7 bases at V and 0 bases at J, with 9 bases between the two ends. CDR3 size: 14 residues. CDR3 nucleotide sequence: TGTGCCAGCAAGTCGGGATCAACTAATGAAAAACTGTTTTTT. Its translation is CASKSGSTNEKLFF.

The rearrangement uses TRBV27 and TRBJ1-5, with 7 bases matching TRBD1. The ends lost 4 bases at V and 4 bases at J; junction bases unmatched: 4. The CDR3 is made up of 14 amino acids. The germline gives CDR1 MNHEY, CDR2 SMNVEV (reference sequence). The CDR3 DNA is TGTGCCAGCAGTTATGCAGGGGGGAATCAGCCCCAGCATTTT. Translated, it gives CASSYAGGNQPQHF.

The chain is built from TRBV5-1 and TRBJ1-5; D is undetermined. The germline V and J ends were trimmed by 0 bases and 6 bases, with 10 bases remaining between them. CDR3 length: 14 residues. Per germline, CDR1 SGHRS and CDR2 YFSETQ. This CDR3 is CASSLDGGRQPQHF. In nucleotides, the CDR3 is TGCGCCAGCAGCTTGGATGGAGGGCGTCAGCCCCAGCATTTT.

The CDR3 DNA is TGTGCCAGTAGTATAGGACTAGTCTTCAATGAGCAGTTCTTC. Its protein product is CASSIGLVFNEQFF. This chain uses TRBV19 with TRBJ2-1; tentatively, D is TRBD2 (6 bases). V lost 1 base, J lost 6 bases, and 10 bases lay in between. Germline values: CDR1 LNHDA, CDR2 SQIVND (reference sequence). There are 14 residues in the CDR3.

This clone was seen just once. This chain uses TRBV11-2 with TRBJ1-3; no reliable D call. The CDR3 sequence is 14 residues long. The germline V and J ends were trimmed by 4 bases and 4 bases, with 11 bases remaining between them. Germline V gene data show CDR1 as SGHAT and CDR2 as FQNNGV. The CDR3 sequence is CASSSTRAGNTIYF. As DNA, the CDR3 is TGTGCCAGCAGCTCCACCAGAGCGGGAAACACCATATATTTT.

This clone has only one observation. The J gene is TRBJ1-5, the V gene TRBV27, with 10 bases fitting TRBD1. V dropped 6 bases and J dropped 3; count of bases not matched to a gene: 14. CDR1 and CDR2 from the germline V gene are MNHEY and SMNVEV (reference sequence). There are 18 residues in the CDR3. As DNA, the CDR3 is TGTGCCAGCAGACCCGGAGCCGGGACAGGGGCCGTCAATCAGCCCCAGCATTTT. This codes for CASRPGAGTGAVNQPQHF.

This CDR3 reads CASRRGAGGTEAFF. The CDR3 DNA is TGTGCCAGCAGACGCGGGGCAGGGGGCACTGAAGCTTTCTTT. The chain carries TRBV6-1 and TRBJ1-1; 7 nucleotides line up with TRBD1. Per germline, CDR1 MNHNS and CDR2 SASEGT. CDR3 length equals 14 residues. V trimming: 6 bases; J trimming: 4 bases; junction bases outside the gene matches: 8.

The chain is built from TRBV19 and TRBJ1-1; D is unresolved. This CDR3 has 14 amino acids. V lost 4 bases and J lost 3, with 12 bases in between. Looked up from germline, CDR1 is LNHDA and CDR2 is SQIVND (reference sequence). The CDR3 DNA reads as TGTGCCAGTAGTACAACCAGTAGCTACACTGAAGCTTTCTTT. Translating gives CASSTTSSYTEAFF.

V usage is TRBV7-2 and J usage is TRBJ2-1, with a weak D call TRBD1 (6 bases). The V and J ends lost 2 bases and 8 bases respectively, with 16 bases between them. The germline V gene encodes CDR1 SGHTA and CDR2 FQGNSA. This CDR3 is 15 amino acids long. CDR3 coding DNA: TGTGCCAGCAGCTTACAGGGTCTTACAGGGCATGAGCAGTTCTTC. Protein: CASSLQGLTGHEQFF.

This clone appeared a few times. This chain links TRBV7-9 with TRBJ2-4, with D possibly TRBD2 on 5 matching bases. Germline lookup yields CDR1 SEHNR and CDR2 FQNEAQ (reference sequence). The length of the CDR3 is 16 residues. V was trimmed by 8 bases and J by 1 base, leaving 18 bases between them. CDR3 loop: CASSSGAGLAKNIQYF. CDR3 DNA sequence: TGTGCCAGCTCCTCGGGCGCGGGCCTCGCCAAAAACATTCAGTACTTC.